This T cell receptor beta chain was captured in a study of blood T cell repertoires in COVID-19. The overall study: COVID-19 samples collected from the United States, Italy and Spain covered acute and convalescent phases.

The CDR3 runs 15 residues. Trimming removed 0 bases from V and 6 bases from J, with 12 bases in between. Germline V gene data show CDR1 as GTSNPN and CDR2 as SVGIG (reference sequence). Clones were read by immunoSEQ multiplex PCR, and TCRdb kept only the in-frame ones, dropping some. The top ten clones hold 2.5% to 3.5% of a sample with over 200,000 clones, 70% to 90% of them seen once. Sequenced material: PBMCs or T cells enriched from blood (not recorded which). The sequence came from a woman aged 45 to 65 in a cohort exposed to, infected with or recovered from COVID-19 (not recorded which). The chain uses TRBV30 and TRBJ1-6; D gene ambiguous. CDR3: CAWSVPGYGNSPLHF. As DNA, the CDR3 is TGTGCCTGGAGTGTACCGGGGTACGGTAATTCACCCCTCCACTTT.